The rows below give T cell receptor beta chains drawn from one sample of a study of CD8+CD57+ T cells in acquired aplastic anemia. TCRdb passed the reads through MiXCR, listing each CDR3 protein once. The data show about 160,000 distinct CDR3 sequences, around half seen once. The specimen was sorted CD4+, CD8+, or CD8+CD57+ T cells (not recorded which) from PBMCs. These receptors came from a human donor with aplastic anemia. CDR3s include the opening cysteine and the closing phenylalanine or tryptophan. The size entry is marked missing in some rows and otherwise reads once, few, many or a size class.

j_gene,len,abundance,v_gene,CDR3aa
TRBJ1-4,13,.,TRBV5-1,CASSSGGREKLLF
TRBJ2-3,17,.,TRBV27,CATKYGFGAGVVDTQYF
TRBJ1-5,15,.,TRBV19,CASSMVQGGNQPQHF
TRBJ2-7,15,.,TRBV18,CASSDEQGAFYEQYF
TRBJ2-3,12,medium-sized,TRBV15,CATSRDADTQYF
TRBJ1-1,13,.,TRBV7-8,CASSLVQGTEAFF
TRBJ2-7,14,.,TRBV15,CATSRVAGVYEQYF
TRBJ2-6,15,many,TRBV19,CASRDGAFGANVLTF
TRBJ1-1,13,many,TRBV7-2,CASSLGSAGEAFF
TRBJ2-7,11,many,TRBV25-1,CASSRLYEQYF
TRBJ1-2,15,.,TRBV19,CASMWDSHYNYGYTF
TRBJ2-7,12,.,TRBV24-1,CATSDRTYEQYF
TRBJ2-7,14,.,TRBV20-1,CSARVSAEAYEQYF
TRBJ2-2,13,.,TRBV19,CASSRDKTGELFF
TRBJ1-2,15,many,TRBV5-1,CASSLEGQGAAGYTF
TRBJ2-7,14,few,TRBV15,CATTTRHGPYEQYF
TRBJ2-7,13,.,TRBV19,CASSKGRSYEQYF
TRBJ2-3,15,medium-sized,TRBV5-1,CASSLEGGYTDTQYF
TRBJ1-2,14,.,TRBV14,CASSQSDRDYGYTF
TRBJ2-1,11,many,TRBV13,CASSLRRSQFF
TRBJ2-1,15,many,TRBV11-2,CASSYGPASYNEQFF
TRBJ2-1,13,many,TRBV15,CATRTSPYNEQFF
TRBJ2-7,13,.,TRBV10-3,CAISVGNIYEQYF
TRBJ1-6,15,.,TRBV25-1,CASSDPGDYNSPLHF
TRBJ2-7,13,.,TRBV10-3,CAISWSGGGEQYF
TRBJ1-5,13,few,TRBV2,CASRTGVNQPQHF
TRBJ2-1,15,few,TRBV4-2,CASSQGGLADNEQFF
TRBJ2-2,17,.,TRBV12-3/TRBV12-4,CASSQGLAGGNTGELFF
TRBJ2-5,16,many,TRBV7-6,CASSGLAGGPQETQYF
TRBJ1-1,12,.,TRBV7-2,CASSFTSVEAFF
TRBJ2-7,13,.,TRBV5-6,CASSPGLTYEQYF
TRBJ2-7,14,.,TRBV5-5,CASSLSHAGYEQYF
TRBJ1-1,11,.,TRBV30,CAFQGGTEAFF
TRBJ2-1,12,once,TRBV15,CATSREGLEQFF
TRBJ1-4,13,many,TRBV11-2,CASALGVGEKLFF
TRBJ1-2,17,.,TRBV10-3,CAIRGLPNEPGSYGYTF
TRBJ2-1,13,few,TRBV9,CASSLDRNHEQFF
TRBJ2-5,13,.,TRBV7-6,CASSLGVGETQYF
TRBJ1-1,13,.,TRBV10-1,CASSDGGGLGAFF
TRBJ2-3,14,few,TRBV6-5,CASSYSTSTDTQYF
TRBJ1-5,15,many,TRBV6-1,CASSERSGSNQPQHF
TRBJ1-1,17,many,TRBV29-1,CSVDSRVGFGLNTEAFF
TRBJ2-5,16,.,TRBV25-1,CASPGQLAGGQETQYF
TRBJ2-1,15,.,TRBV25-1,CASSPPAGENNEQFF
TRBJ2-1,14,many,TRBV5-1,CASSSNPSYNEQFF
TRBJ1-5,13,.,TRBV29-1,CSVGGIGNQPQHF
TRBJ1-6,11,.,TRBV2,CASSEGHTLHF
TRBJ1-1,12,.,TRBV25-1,CASSDLTGMAFF
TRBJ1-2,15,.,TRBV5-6,CASRQSGTARSGYTF
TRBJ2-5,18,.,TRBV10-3,CASSWRLGTGTFQETQCF
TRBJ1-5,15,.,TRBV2,CASSESSGWNQPQHF
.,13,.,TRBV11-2,CASSSGTGYEQYF
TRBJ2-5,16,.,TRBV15,CATSSSNRQGSETQYF
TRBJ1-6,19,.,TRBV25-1,CASSSPRVQGPFYNSPLHF